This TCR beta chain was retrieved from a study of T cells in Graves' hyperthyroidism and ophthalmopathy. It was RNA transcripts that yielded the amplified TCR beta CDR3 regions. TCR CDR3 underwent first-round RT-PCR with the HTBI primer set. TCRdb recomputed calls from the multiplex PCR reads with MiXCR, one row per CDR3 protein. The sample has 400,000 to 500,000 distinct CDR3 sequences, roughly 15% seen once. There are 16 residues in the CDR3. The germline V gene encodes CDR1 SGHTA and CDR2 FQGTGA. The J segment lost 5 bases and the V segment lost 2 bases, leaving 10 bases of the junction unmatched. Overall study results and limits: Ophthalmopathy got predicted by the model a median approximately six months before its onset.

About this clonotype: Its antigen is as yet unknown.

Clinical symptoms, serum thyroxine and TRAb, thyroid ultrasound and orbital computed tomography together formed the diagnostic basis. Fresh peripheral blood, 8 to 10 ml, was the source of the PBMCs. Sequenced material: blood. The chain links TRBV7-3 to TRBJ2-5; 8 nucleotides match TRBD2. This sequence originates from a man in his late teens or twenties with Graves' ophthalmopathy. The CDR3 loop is CASSLGVASGFETQYF. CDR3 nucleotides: TGTGCCAGCAGCTTAGGGGTGGCTAGCGGGTTCGAGACCCAGTACTTC.